Below are 31 T cell receptor beta chains sequenced from a single sample in a study of identical twins. TCRdb redid the calling of the 5' RACE reads with MiXCR, one entry per CDR3 protein. In the table there are around 570,000 distinct CDR3 sequences, roughly 9.5% of which are singletons. A further study also used this sample, focusing on yellow fever vaccine responses in identical twins.

The specimen sequenced was PBMCs. All receptors derive from a woman younger than 30 in good health.

This clonotype was detected many times. The rearrangement links TRBV9 to TRBJ2-3, with 8 bases fitting TRBD1. Losses at the gene ends were 3 bases for V and 4 bases for J; bases not matched to a gene: 7. Looked up from germline, CDR1 is SGDLS and CDR2 is YYNGEE. The CDR3 loop spans 15 amino acids. Written as DNA, the CDR3 is TGTGCCAGCAGCGCCGGACAGGGAAGGGCAGATACGCAGTATTTT. This translates into CASSAGQGRADTQYF.

This clonotype was observed many times. V usage is TRBV20-1 and J usage is TRBJ2-1; unclear D gene. This CDR3 contains 15 residues. Trimming left V 1 base short and J 0 bases short, with 10 bases between. Germline CDR1 reads DFQATT; CDR2 reads SNEGSKA (reference sequence). CDR3 sequence: CSARGAVRSYNEQFF. The DNA for the CDR3 is TGCAGTGCTAGAGGTGCGGTCCGCTCCTACAATGAGCAGTTCTTC.

This chain connects TRBV4-3 to TRBJ2-5, with TRBD1 identical over 7 bases. Germline V gene data show CDR1 as LGHNA and CDR2 as YSLEER. With V trimmed by 4 bases and J by 4 bases, 9 bases remained unmatched. The CDR3 loop spans 15 amino acids. The CDR3 reads CASSLQTGTGETQYF. For the CDR3, the DNA is TGCGCCAGCAGCCTACAGACAGGGACGGGAGAGACCCAGTACTTC.

This chain uses TRBV5-1 with TRBJ2-7; weak D call: TRBD2 (5 bases). Trimming pared 3 bases from V and 0 bases from J, leaving 16 bases between. The CDR3 contains 16 residues. The V gene's germline CDR1 is SGHRS and CDR2 YFSETQ. The CDR3 spells CASSYSTGSSSYEQYF. CDR3 coding DNA: TGCGCCAGCAGCTATTCGACGGGGAGTAGCTCCTACGAGCAGTACTTC.

The rearrangement joins TRBV4-2 to TRBJ2-1; 7 bases agree with TRBD2. Trimming at V came to 4 bases and at J to 1 base, leaving 10 bases not matched to a gene. The CDR3 has 17 amino acids. Germline CDR1 is LGHNA and CDR2 is YNFKEQ. The CDR3 DNA reads TGTGCCAGCAGCCTGAGCGGGGACGCCCAATCCTACAATGAGCAGTTCTTC. This codes for CASSLSGDAQSYNEQFF.

This clonotype was seen many times. The chain is built from TRBV6-2 or TRBV6-3 and TRBJ2-3; 7 bases agree with TRBD2. J lost 3 bases, V lost 2 bases, and 5 bases had no gene match. Germline CDR1 reads MNHEY; CDR2 reads SVGEGT. The CDR3 spans 15 residues. DNA of the CDR3: TGTGCCAGCAGTTACGGGTCGCGGGAGACAGATACGCAGTATTTT. Protein product: CASSYGSRETDTQYF.

This clonotype has at least ten counts. The chain has TRBV5-1 and TRBJ1-1; D gene ambiguous. This CDR3 contains 14 residues. CDR1 and CDR2 (germline): SGHRS, YFSETQ. V was shortened by 1 base and J by 5 bases, with 12 bases between the two germline ends. CDR3: CASSLTAPGTEAFF. The CDR3 nucleotides read TGCGCCAGCAGCTTGACGGCTCCGGGGACTGAAGCTTTCTTT.

The chain uses TRBV6-2 or TRBV6-3 and TRBJ1-4; D is perhaps TRBD1 (5 bases). V shed 2 bases and J shed 6 bases, with 13 bases lying between them. The CDR3 spans 15 residues. Germline CDR1 reads MNHEY; CDR2 reads SVGEGT. The CDR3 DNA reads as TGTGCCAGCAGTTACCTGGACATCGGGGATGAAAAACTGTTTTTT. This encodes CASSYLDIGDEKLFF.

The table lists this clonotype with many counts. This chain links TRBV7-9 with TRBJ2-7; possible D gene TRBD1, 6 bases. V was pared by 1 base and J by 5 bases, with 15 bases between. CDR1 and CDR2 from the germline V gene are SEHNR and FQNEAQ (reference sequence). There are 15 residues in the CDR3. DNA of the CDR3: TGTGCCAGCAGCTTAGTGGGGGCAGGGTCCGACGAGCAGTACTTC. This translates into CASSLVGAGSDEQYF.

This clonotype was detected a few times. This rearrangement joins TRBV7-2 to TRBJ2-3, with D maybe TRBD1 (6 bases). V was shortened by 0 bases and J by 1 base, with 11 bases between the two germline ends. This CDR3 spans 16 amino acids. Germline lookup yields CDR1 SGHTA and CDR2 FQGNSA. CDR3 amino acids: CASSLASTGRTDTQYF. In nucleotides, the CDR3 is TGTGCCAGCAGCTTAGCTTCGACAGGTCGCACAGATACGCAGTATTTT.

This clonotype appeared many times. The V call is TRBV12-3 or TRBV12-4, the J call TRBJ2-5; D is tentatively TRBD1 or TRBD2 (6 bases each). The CDR3 contains 13 residues. V shed 3 bases and J shed 8 bases, with 13 bases lying between them. CDR3 region: CASSFRGEETQYF. DNA for the CDR3: TGTGCCAGCAGTTTTAGGGGGGAGGAAACCCAGTACTTC.

Only a few counts were recorded for this clonotype. The chain is built from TRBV6-1 and TRBJ2-3; 13 bases map to TRBD2. Germline CDR1 reads MNHNS; CDR2 reads SASEGT. V was pared by 8 bases and J by 0 bases, with 8 bases of the junction left unmatched. This CDR3 region has 17 residues. Here the CDR3 DNA reads TGTGCCAGCCTTGGACTAGCGGGGGTCAATAGCACAGATACGCAGTATTTT. Translation: CASLGLAGVNSTDTQYF.

The J gene is TRBJ1-1, the V gene TRBV5-1, with D perhaps TRBD1 (5 bases). Germline CDR1 is SGHRS and CDR2 is YFSETQ. This CDR3 has 13 residues. Trimming took off 0 bases at V and 11 bases at J, with 14 bases between the two ends. The CDR3 here is CASSLVGGVPAFF. The CDR3 region has the DNA TGCGCCAGCAGCTTGGTTGGAGGGGTTCCGGCTTTCTTT.

In its sample, this clonotype was seen many times. The J gene is TRBJ2-3, the V gene TRBV12-3 or TRBV12-4; D may be TRBD2 (6 bases). V lost 6 bases to trimming and J lost 3 bases, with 13 bases between them. The CDR3 covers 14 residues. CDR3 bases: TGTGCCAGCAGGACCGGGACTGCAACAGATACGCAGTATTTT. It encodes CASRTGTATDTQYF.

This clonotype was seen a few times. The V gene is TRBV6-1, the J gene TRBJ1-5; D perhaps matches TRBD1 (6 bases). CDR3 length: 15 residues. V lost 5 bases and J lost 7, with 18 bases in between. Germline loops: CDR1 MNHNS, CDR2 SASEGT. CDR3 sequence: CASSTTRYRDQPQHF. The CDR3 DNA reads TGTGCCAGCAGTACAACACGCTACAGGGACCAGCCCCAGCATTTT.

This clonotype was observed many times. At one boundary the junction diverges from the germline segment, which might be a read error. This chain uses TRBV7-7 with TRBJ2-5; 7 bases fit TRBD1. Germline CDR1 SSHAT, CDR2 FNYEAQ (reference sequence). The CDR3 consists of 15 residues. The CDR3 is CASSPRSGTEETQYF. The CDR3, as DNA: TGTGCTAGCAGCCCCAGATCTGGGACAGAAGAGACCCAGTACTTC.

The rearrangement joins TRBV20-1 to TRBJ2-3; 10 bases fit TRBD2. This CDR3 contains 15 residues. Germline loops: CDR1 DFQATT, CDR2 SNEGSKA (reference sequence). Trimming cost V 8 bases and J 3 bases; bases outside gene matches: 11. Written as DNA, the CDR3 is TGCAGTTCGGAACTAGCGGGGACTAGAACAGATACGCAGTATTTT. Translated: CSSELAGTRTDTQYF.

This clonotype was found a few times. The chain joins TRBV10-2 to TRBJ2-1, with TRBD1 matching over 10 bases. This CDR3 is 14 amino acids long. V was pared by 6 bases and J by 4 bases, with 3 bases of the junction left unmatched. CDR1 and CDR2 from the germline V gene are WSHSY and SAAADI. In nucleotides, the CDR3 is TGCGCCAGCAGGACAGGGGGCGTATACAATGAGCAGTTCTTC. Translated: CASRTGGVYNEQFF.

This clonotype was counted many times. The chain couples TRBV4-2 to TRBJ2-2; a weak D match, TRBD1 (5 bases). The germline CDR1 and CDR2 sequences are LGHNA and YNFKEQ. The CDR3 is made up of 16 amino acids. V lost 4 bases and J lost 5, with 17 bases in between. The CDR3 DNA reads as TGTGCCAGCAGCCCCTTAGGGCAGGGCGGAACCGGGGAGCTGTTTTTT. It specifies CASSPLGQGGTGELFF.

In this sample, this clonotype turned up many times. CDR3 bases: TGTGCCAGCAGCGGGACGCAAAACGAGCAGTACTTC. Protein sequence: CASSGTQNEQYF. The chain carries TRBV7-9 and TRBJ2-7; D is perhaps TRBD1 or TRBD2 (5 bases each). CDR3 length: 12 residues. Trimming pared 5 bases from V and 5 bases from J, leaving 10 bases between. Germline assignment: CDR1 SEHNR and CDR2 FQNEAQ (reference sequence).

The chain combines TRBV6-1 with TRBJ2-1; 12 nucleotides line up with TRBD2. The CDR3 has 17 amino acids. Germline CDR1 is MNHNS and CDR2 is SASEGT. V dropped 6 bases and J dropped 5; count of bases not matched to a gene: 11. CDR3 DNA sequence: TGTGCCAGCAGAACTACCCGGACTAGCGGGGAGAACAATGAGCAGTTCTTC. Residues: CASRTTRTSGENNEQFF.

This clonotype was picked up a small number of times. This rearrangement joins TRBV5-1 to TRBJ1-3; possible D gene TRBD1, 5 bases. V gave up 3 bases and J gave up 7 bases, with 17 bases separating them. The CDR3 extends over 15 amino acids. The germline V gene has CDR1 SGHRS and CDR2 YFSETQ. The chain's CDR3 is CASSSEPGLRNTIYF. CDR3 DNA: TGCGCCAGCAGCTCCGAACCAGGGTTACGGAACACCATATATTTT.

This chain uses TRBV5-1 with TRBJ2-1; TRBD2 matches at 10 bases. From germline, CDR1 is SGHRS and CDR2 YFSETQ. This CDR3 has 16 amino acids. Losses at the gene ends were 5 bases for V and 9 bases for J; bases not matched to a gene: 14. DNA of the CDR3: TGCGCCAGCAGAGAGCGGGAGGGCAGCTTCAGGTTTGAGCAGTTCTTC. Its protein product is CASREREGSFRFEQFF.

Of note for this clonotype: A junction end diverges from the germline sequence, so it may reflect a read error. The chain is built from TRBV20-1 and TRBJ2-5, with TRBD1 identical over 7 bases. CDR1 DFQATT and CDR2 SNEGSKA come from the germline V gene (reference sequence). The length of the CDR3 is 14 residues. CDR3 bases: TGCAGTGCTAGTGACCGGGACAGACAAGAGATCCAGTACTTC. Encoded protein: CSASDRDRQEIQYF.

V usage is TRBV4-1 and J usage is TRBJ2-3; D remains unclear. The germline V and J ends were trimmed by 0 bases and 5 bases, with 15 bases remaining between them. Germline loops: CDR1 MGHRA, CDR2 YSYEKL. The length of the CDR3 is 16 residues. The DNA of the CDR3 is TGCGCCAGCAGCCAAGAATCCCATACGCGGTTAGATACGCAGTATTTT. Amino acids: CASSQESHTRLDTQYF.

This clonotype was seen at least ten times. This chain joins TRBV29-1 and TRBJ2-5; D is possibly TRBD2 (7 bases). The length of the CDR3 is 12 residues. V was shortened by 5 bases and J by 5 bases, with 12 bases between the two germline ends. Germline CDR1 is SQVTM and CDR2 is ANQGSEA. The CDR3 protein is CSVRGGSETQYF. In DNA, the CDR3 is TGCAGCGTTAGGGGGGGCTCGGAGACCCAGTACTTC.

In this sample, this clonotype turned up many times. This chain joins TRBV7-8 and TRBJ2-1, with TRBD2 matching 7 bases. CDR1 is SGHVS, CDR2 FQNEAQ, per germline. The CDR3 is made up of 15 amino acids. With 1 base clipped from V and 8 bases from J, the junction kept 8 bases outside the gene matches. DNA for the CDR3: TGTGCCAGCAGCTTAGGCCCCGGAACTAGCGATGAGCAGTTCTTC. It translates to CASSLGPGTSDEQFF.

This chain links TRBV6-5 with TRBJ2-1; tentatively, D is TRBD1 (6 bases). V lost 2 bases, J lost 8 bases, and 13 bases lay in between. This CDR3 comprises 14 residues. CDR1 is MNHEY and CDR2 is SVGAGI in the germline V gene. The CDR3 loop is CASSYGPGADEQFF. CDR3 coding DNA: TGTGCCAGCAGTTACGGACCAGGGGCCGATGAGCAGTTCTTC.

The genes are TRBV7-8 and TRBJ2-5; 9 bases are a match to TRBD2. V was pared by 5 bases and J by 3 bases, with 13 bases of the junction left unmatched. This CDR3 is built from 17 residues. The germline V gene encodes CDR1 SGHVS and CDR2 FQNEAQ. The CDR3 bases are TGTGCCAGCAGCCTTCGGTCGCGGGTAGCGGGGGAAGAGACCCAGTACTTC. It is translated as CASSLRSRVAGEETQYF.

The chain uses TRBV6-1 and TRBJ2-7; TRBD1 is a possible D gene (5 bases). Trimming shortened V by 2 bases and J by 4 bases, and 15 bases separated the two germline ends. The length of the CDR3 is 15 residues. The germline CDR1 and CDR2 sequences are MNHNS and SASEGT. CDR3 nucleotides: TGTGCCAGCAGTGAATTTCAGGCCAGGGCATACGAGCAGTACTTC. It codes for CASSEFQARAYEQYF.

This rearrangement joins TRBV4-1 to TRBJ2-5; 12 bases are a match to TRBD2. Germline values: CDR1 MGHRA, CDR2 YSYEKL. The J segment lost 0 bases and the V segment lost 1 base, leaving 3 bases of the junction unmatched. The length of the CDR3 is 17 residues. The CDR3 here is CASSQGLAGDHQETQYF. The CDR3 region has the DNA TGCGCCAGCAGCCAAGGACTAGCGGGGGACCACCAAGAGACCCAGTACTTC.